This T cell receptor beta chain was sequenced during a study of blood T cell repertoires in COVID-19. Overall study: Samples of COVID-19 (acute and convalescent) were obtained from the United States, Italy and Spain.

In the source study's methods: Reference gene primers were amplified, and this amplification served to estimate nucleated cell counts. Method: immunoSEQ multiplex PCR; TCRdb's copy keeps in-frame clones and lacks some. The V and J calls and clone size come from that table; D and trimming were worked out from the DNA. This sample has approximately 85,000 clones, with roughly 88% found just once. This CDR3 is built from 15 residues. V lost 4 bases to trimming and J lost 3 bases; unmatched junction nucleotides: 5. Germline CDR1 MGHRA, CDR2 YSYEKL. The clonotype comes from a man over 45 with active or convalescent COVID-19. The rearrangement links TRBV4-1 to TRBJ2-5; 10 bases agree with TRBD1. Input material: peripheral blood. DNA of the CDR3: TGCGCCAGCAGCCCGGACAGGGGGGGGAAAGAGACCCAGTACTTC. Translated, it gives CASSPDRGGKETQYF.